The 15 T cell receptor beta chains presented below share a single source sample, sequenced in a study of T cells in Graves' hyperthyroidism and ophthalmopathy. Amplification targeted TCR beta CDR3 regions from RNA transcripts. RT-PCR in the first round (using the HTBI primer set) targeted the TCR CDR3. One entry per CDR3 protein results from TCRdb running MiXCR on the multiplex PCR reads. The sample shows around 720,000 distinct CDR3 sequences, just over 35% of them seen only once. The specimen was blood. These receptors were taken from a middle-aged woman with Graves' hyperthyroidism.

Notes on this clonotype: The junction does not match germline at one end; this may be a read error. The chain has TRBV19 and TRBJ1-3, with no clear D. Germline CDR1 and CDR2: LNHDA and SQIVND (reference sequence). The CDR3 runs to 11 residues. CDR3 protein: CASSYGITIYF. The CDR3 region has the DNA TGTGCCAGTAGTTATGGAATCACCATATATTTT.

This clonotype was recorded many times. CDR3 DNA: TGTGCCAGCAGCTTGGTGACGGGCTATGGCTACACCTTC. Amino acids: CASSLVTGYGYTF. The V call is TRBV5-8, the J call TRBJ1-2; D is unclear. The CDR3 loop spans 13 amino acids. Deletions cut 0 bases from V and 4 bases from J, with 7 bases between. The germline gives CDR1 SGHTS, CDR2 YDEGEE.

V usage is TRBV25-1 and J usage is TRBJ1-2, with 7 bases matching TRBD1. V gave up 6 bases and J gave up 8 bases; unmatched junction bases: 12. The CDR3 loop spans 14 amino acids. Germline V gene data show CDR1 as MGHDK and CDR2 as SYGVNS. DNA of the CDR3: TGTGCCAGCAGGGGTCCCGACAGGGCTAGGGGCTACACCTTC. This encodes CASRGPDRARGYTF.

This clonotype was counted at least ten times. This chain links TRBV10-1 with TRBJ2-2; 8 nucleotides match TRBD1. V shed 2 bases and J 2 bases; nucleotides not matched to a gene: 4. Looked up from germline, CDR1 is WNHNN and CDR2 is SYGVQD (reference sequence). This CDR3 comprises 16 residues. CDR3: CASSELGTGNTGELFF. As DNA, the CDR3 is TGCGCCAGCAGTGAGCTAGGGACAGGCAACACCGGGGAGCTGTTTTTT.

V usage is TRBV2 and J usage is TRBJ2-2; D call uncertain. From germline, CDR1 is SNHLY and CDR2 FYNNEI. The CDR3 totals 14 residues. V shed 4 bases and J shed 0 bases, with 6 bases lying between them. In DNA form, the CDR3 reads TGTGCCAGCAGTGTGGCGACGAACACCGGGGAGCTGTTTTTT. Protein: CASSVATNTGELFF. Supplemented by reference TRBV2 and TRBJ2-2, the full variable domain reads EPEVTQTPSHQVTQMGQEVILRCVPISNHLYFYWYRQILGQKVEFLVSFYNNEISEKSEIFDDQFSVERPDGSNFTLKIRSTKLEDSAMYFCASSVATNTGELFFGEGSRLTVL.

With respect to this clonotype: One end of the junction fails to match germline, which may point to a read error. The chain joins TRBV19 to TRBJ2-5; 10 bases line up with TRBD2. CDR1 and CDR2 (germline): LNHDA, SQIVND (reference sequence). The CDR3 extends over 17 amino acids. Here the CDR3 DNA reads TGTGCCAGTAGTCGGGGAGAAACTAGCGGGGCCCAAGGGACCCAGTACTTC. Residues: CASSRGETSGAQGTQYF.

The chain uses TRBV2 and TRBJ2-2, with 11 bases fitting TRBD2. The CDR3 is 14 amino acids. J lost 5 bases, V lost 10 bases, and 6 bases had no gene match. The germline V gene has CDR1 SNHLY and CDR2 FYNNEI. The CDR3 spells CAMELAGATGELFF. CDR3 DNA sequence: TGTGCCATGGAACTAGCGGGGGCGACCGGGGAGCTGTTTTTT.

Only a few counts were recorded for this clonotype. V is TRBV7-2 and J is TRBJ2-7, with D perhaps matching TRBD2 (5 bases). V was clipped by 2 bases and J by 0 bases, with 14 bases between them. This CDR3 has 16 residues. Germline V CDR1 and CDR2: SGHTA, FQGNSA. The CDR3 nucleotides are TGTGCCAGCAGCTTAATGTCTCCCGGGAACTCCTACGAGCAGTACTTC. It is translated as CASSLMSPGNSYEQYF.

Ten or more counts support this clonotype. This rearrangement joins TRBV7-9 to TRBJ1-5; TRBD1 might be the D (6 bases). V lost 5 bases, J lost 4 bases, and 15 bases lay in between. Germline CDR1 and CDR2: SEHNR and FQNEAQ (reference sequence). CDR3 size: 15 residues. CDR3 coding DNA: TGTGCCAGCAGCCTATCGGACAGTATGAATCAGCCCCAGCATTTT. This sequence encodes CASSLSDSMNQPQHF.

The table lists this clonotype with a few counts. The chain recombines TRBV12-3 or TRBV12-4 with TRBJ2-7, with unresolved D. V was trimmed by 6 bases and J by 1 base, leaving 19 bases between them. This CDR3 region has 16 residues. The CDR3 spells CASSYPRAGRSYEQYF. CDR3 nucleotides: TGTGCCAGCAGCTACCCACGGGCCGGCAGATCCTACGAGCAGTACTTC.

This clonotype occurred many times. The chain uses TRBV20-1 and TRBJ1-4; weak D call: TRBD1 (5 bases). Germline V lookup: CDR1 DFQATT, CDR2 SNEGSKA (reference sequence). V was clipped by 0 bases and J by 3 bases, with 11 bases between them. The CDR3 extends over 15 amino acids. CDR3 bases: TGCAGTGCTAGAGATCATGGACATTCTAATGAAAAACTGTTTTTT. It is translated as CSARDHGHSNEKLFF.

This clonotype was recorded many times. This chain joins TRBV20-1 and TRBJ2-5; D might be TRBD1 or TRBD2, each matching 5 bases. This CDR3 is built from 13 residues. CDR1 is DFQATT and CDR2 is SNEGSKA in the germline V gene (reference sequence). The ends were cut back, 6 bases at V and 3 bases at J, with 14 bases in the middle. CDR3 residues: CSATPGREETQYF. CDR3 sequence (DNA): TGCAGTGCCACCCCAGGGAGAGAAGAGACCCAGTACTTC.

In DNA form, the CDR3 reads TGCGCCAGCAGCCAAGGCACAATGAACACCGGGGAGCTGTTTTTT. Amino acid sequence: CASSQGTMNTGELFF. This sequence joins TRBV4-1 and TRBJ2-2; D is uncertain. Germline CDR1 and CDR2: MGHRA and YSYEKL. The CDR3 has 15 residues. The V end lost 1 base, the J end lost 1 base, and 7 bases lay between the germline ends.

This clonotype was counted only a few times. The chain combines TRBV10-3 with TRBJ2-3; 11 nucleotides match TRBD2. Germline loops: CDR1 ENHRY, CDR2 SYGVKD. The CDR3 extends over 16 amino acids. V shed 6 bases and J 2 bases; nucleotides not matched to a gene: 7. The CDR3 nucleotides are TGTGCCATCAGAACCGGGACTAGCGGAATCACAGATACGCAGTATTTT. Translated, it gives CAIRTGTSGITDTQYF.

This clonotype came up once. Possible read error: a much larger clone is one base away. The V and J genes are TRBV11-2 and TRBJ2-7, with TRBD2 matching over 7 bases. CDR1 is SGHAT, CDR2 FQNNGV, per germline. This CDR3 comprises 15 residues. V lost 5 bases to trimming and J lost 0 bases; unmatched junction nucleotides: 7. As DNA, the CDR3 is TGTGCCAGCAGCCTCCTAGCGGACACCTCCTACGAGCAGTACTTC. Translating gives CASSLLADTSYEQYF.